The 18 T cell receptor beta chains listed next were all sequenced from one sample in a study of blood T cell repertoires in COVID-19. The data were produced by immunoSEQ multiplex PCR, yet TCRdb's version contains in-frame clones alone and is incomplete. The data hold around 210,000 clones, with roughly 80% observed a single time. The sequenced sample consisted of peripheral blood. The source is a man in his sixties with COVID-19, enrolled during active disease.

In the case of this clone: This specimen includes other DNA sequences encoding the same CDR3. The chain is built from TRBV30 and TRBJ1-2; weak D call: TRBD1 (5 bases). The V gene's germline CDR1 is GTSNPN and CDR2 SVGIG (reference sequence). V lost 2 bases to trimming and J lost 5 bases, with 9 bases between them. The CDR3 spans 12 residues. CDR3: CAWSPGGYGYTF. The CDR3 DNA is TGTGCCTGGAGTCCGGGGGGGTATGGCTACACCTTC.

The J gene is TRBJ1-1, the V gene TRBV4-2, with D uncertain. This CDR3 has 12 amino acids. Germline CDR1 and CDR2: LGHNA and YNFKEQ. With 3 bases removed from V and 2 bases from J, the gap between germline ends came to 4 bases. The CDR3, as DNA: TGTGCCAGCAGCCATAGTAACACTGAAGCTTTCTTT. As protein: CASSHSNTEAFF.

This clone was counted once. This rearrangement joins TRBV11-2 to TRBJ1-1; 9 positions match TRBD1. The V and J ends lost 5 bases and 0 bases, in that order; junction bases with no gene match: 10. Germline-derived CDR1 and CDR2 are SGHAT and FQNNGV. The CDR3 is 17 amino acids. CDR3 sequence reads: CASSPRQGVGLNTEAFF. The CDR3 DNA sequence: TGTGCCAGCAGCCCACGACAGGGGGTAGGCCTGAACACTGAAGCTTTCTTT. The variable domain in full, with the rest retrieved from reference TRBV11-2 and TRBJ1-1, is EAGVAQSPRYKIIEKRQSVAFWCNPISGHATLYWYQQILGQGPKLLIQFQNNGVVDDSQLPKDRFSAERLKGVDSTLKIQPAKLEDSAVYLCASSPRQGVGLNTEAFFGQGTRLTVV.

A word on this clone: Different DNA sequences within this sample yield the same CDR3. The rearrangement links TRBV3-1 (or the pseudogene TRBV3-2) to TRBJ1-1; 9 nucleotides align to TRBD1. CDR1 is LGHDT, CDR2 YNNKEL, per germline (reference sequence). After removal of 3 bases from V and 5 bases from J, the junction contained 4 bases not matched to a gene. The CDR3 covers 14 residues. Written as DNA, the CDR3 is TGTGCCAGCAGCCAGGGACAGGGTTGGACTGAAGCTTTCTTT. Translation gives CASSQGQGWTEAFF.

The genes are TRBV19 and TRBJ1-4; TRBD1 matches 8 bases. V lost 6 bases and J lost 3; bases outside the gene matches: 6. The germline CDR1 and CDR2 sequences are LNHDA and SQIVND (reference sequence). The CDR3 is 15 amino acids. The CDR3 DNA follows: TGTGCCAGTAGAGACCAGGGGGCAGCTAATGAAAAACTGTTTTTT. It specifies CASRDQGAANEKLFF.

J is TRBJ1-2 and V is TRBV20-1; D unresolved. The CDR3 contains 11 residues. The V gene lost 7 bases and the J gene lost 1 base, with 7 bases spanning the gap. Germline lookup yields CDR1 DFQATT and CDR2 SNEGSKA (reference sequence). CDR3 region: CSGAGNYGYTF. CDR3 coding DNA: TGCAGTGGGGCCGGTAACTATGGCTACACCTTC.

This chain uses TRBV6-5 with TRBJ1-2; 7 bases align to TRBD1. The ends lost 6 bases at V and 4 bases at J; junction bases unmatched: 11. Germline V lookup: CDR1 MNHEY, CDR2 SVGAGI. There are 15 residues in the CDR3. The CDR3 nucleotides are TGTGCCAGCAGCCTAGGGACAGACTACCCCTATGGCTACACCTTC. Its translation: CASSLGTDYPYGYTF.

Note on this clone: Distinct nucleotide sequences in the sample also encode this CDR3. The genes are TRBV5-4 and TRBJ2-7, with D unresolved. CDR3 length: 15 residues. Germline CDR1 is SGHNT and CDR2 is YYREEE (reference sequence). Trimming left V 4 bases short and J 1 base short, with 15 bases between. The CDR3 reads CASSLASVGSYEQYF. As DNA, the CDR3 is TGTGCCAGCAGCCTGGCGAGCGTAGGATCCTACGAGCAGTACTTC.

This chain connects TRBV10-1 to TRBJ2-1, with 9 bases matching TRBD2. With 6 bases clipped from V and 2 bases from J, the junction kept 11 bases outside the gene matches. This CDR3 has 17 amino acids. Germline CDR1 reads WNHNN; CDR2 reads SYGVQD (reference sequence). As DNA, the CDR3 is TGCGCCAGCAGCCGGGTGACTGGCGGGAGGGCCTACAATGAGCAGTTCTTC. As protein: CASSRVTGGRAYNEQFF.

The table lists this clone with a few counts. The CDR3 loop reads CASSYSYRGSPLHF. CDR3 nucleotides: TGTGCCAGCAGTTACTCGTACAGGGGTTCACCCCTCCACTTT. The rearrangement joins TRBV6-5 to TRBJ1-6; 7 bases line up with TRBD1. Losses at the gene ends were 0 bases for V and 9 bases for J; bases not matched to a gene: 2. The germline gives CDR1 MNHEY, CDR2 SVGAGI. This CDR3 is 14 amino acids long.

This chain links TRBV5-6 with TRBJ1-1; no clear D gene. Trimming stripped 3 bases from V and 0 bases from J, with 6 bases between. CDR3 length: 13 residues. Germline V gives CDR1 SGHDT, CDR2 YYEEEE. CDR3 sequence: CASSSRVNTEAFF. The CDR3 nucleotides are TGTGCCAGCAGCTCGCGGGTGAACACTGAAGCTTTCTTT.

The chain carries TRBV27 and TRBJ1-5; D is unresolved. In germline, CDR1 is MNHEY, CDR2 SMNVEV (reference sequence). The V end was cut by 6 bases, the J end by 2 bases, with 11 bases between. This CDR3 has 14 amino acids. CDR3 loop: CASRRMGGNQPQHF. Here the CDR3 DNA reads TGTGCCAGCAGAAGGATGGGAGGCAATCAGCCCCAGCATTTT.

The chain joins TRBV18 to TRBJ2-6, with D perhaps TRBD1 (5 bases). CDR3 length: 16 amino acids. CDR1 and CDR2 (germline): KGHSH, LQKENI. V was shortened by 0 bases and J by 2 bases, with 8 bases between the two germline ends. The DNA for the CDR3 is TGTGCCAGCTCACCACCCGGCAGGGCTGGGGCCAACGTCCTGACTTTC. Translated, it gives CASSPPGRAGANVLTF.

The chain is built from TRBV6-5 and TRBJ1-1; D is unresolved. Germline V lookup: CDR1 MNHEY, CDR2 SVGAGI. This CDR3 comprises 15 residues. The V end lost 5 bases, the J end lost 0 bases, and 13 bases lay between the germline ends. Here the CDR3 DNA reads TGTGCCAGCAGTCGAAGCTTCACCATGAACACTGAAGCTTTCTTT. It yields the protein CASSRSFTMNTEAFF.

CDR3: CASSETAGGTGELFF. For the CDR3, the DNA is TGCGCCAGCAGTGAAACAGCGGGAGGGACCGGGGAGCTGTTTTTT. V gene TRBV10-2 combines with J gene TRBJ2-2, with 10 bases identical to TRBD2. Trimming cost V 3 bases and J 5 bases; bases outside gene matches: 3. Germline V CDR1 and CDR2: WSHSY, SAAADI. The CDR3 length is 15 residues.

The chain links TRBV6-5 to TRBJ1-2; unclear D gene. CDR1 and CDR2 from the germline V gene are MNHEY and SVGAGI. The V gene lost 0 bases and the J gene lost 4 bases, with 9 bases spanning the gap. This CDR3 comprises 14 residues. The CDR3 spells CASSYSRRSYGYTF. The CDR3 DNA reads as TGTGCCAGCAGTTACTCGCGGAGGTCCTATGGCTACACCTTC.

The CDR3 DNA reads TGCGCCAGCAGGGGCTCGGGATGGACTGAAGCTTTCTTT. Translation gives CASRGSGWTEAFF. The chain combines TRBV10-1 with TRBJ1-1; D unclear. Germline-derived CDR1 and CDR2 are WNHNN and SYGVQD (reference sequence). V was trimmed by 6 bases and J by 5 bases, leaving 13 bases between them. The CDR3 loop spans 13 amino acids.

The sample holds one count of this clone. The chain combines TRBV4-1 with TRBJ2-1, with 8 bases lining up with TRBD1. Per the germline V gene, CDR1 is MGHRA and CDR2 is YSYEKL. The CDR3 is 15 residues long. V lost 4 bases to trimming and J lost 5 bases; unmatched junction nucleotides: 7. The CDR3 DNA sequence: TGCGCCAGCAGCCGCGGTCAGGGGGCAAACAATGAGCAGTTCTTC. Amino acids: CASSRGQGANNEQFF.